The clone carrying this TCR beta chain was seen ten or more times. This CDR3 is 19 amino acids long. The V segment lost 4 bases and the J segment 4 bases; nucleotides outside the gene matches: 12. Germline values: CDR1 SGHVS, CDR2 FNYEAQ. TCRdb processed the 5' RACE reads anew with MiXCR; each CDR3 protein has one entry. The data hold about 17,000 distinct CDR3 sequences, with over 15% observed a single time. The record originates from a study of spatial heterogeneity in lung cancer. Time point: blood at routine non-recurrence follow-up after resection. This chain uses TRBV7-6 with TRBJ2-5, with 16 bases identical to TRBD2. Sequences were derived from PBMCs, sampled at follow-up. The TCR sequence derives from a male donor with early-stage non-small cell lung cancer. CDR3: CASSSPGLAGGRLVETQYF. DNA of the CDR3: TGTGCCAGCAGCTCCCCGGGACTAGCGGGGGGGCGCTTGGTAGAGACCCAGTACTTC.